Listed below are T cell receptor beta chains from one sample, sequenced in a study of somatic mutations in cytotoxic T cells in rheumatoid arthritis. Libraries were prepared by immunoSEQ multiplex PCR; TCRdb keeps only in-frame clonotypes and omits some of them. The sample lists 7,400 or so clones; 75% to 90% were seen once. Sequencing used CD8+ T cells sorted from blood. These receptors all stem from a woman in her 70s with rheumatoid arthritis. The CDR3 runs from the conserved cysteine through the conserved F or W. A D gene is named only where the DNA matches it firmly. Size is omitted from some rows. Given values are once, few, many or a class for expanded clones.

j_call | d_call | clone_size | v_call | cdr3_nt | cdr3_aa
TRBJ2-7 | TRBD1 | - | TRBV11-3 | TGTGCCAGCAGCTTAGGAGTAGGGGGCTACTACGAGCAGTACTTC | CASSLGVGGYYEQYF
TRBJ2-5 | TRBD2 | - | TRBV5-1 | TGCGCCAGCAGTCCGTATAGCGGGAGTAGCGAGACCCAGTACTTC | CASSPYSGSSETQYF
TRBJ2-3 | TRBD2 | - | TRBV10-3 | TGTGCCATCAGTGACCTTTCCCGGACTAGCTTGGCAGGTACGCAGTATTTT | CAISDLSRTSLAGTQYF
TRBJ1-2 | - | - | TRBV2 | TGTGCCAGTCCGGGACTCGGCTATGGCTACACCTTC | CASPGLGYGYTF
TRBJ1-6 | - | - | TRBV7-6 | TGTGCCAGCACCAGTGGCGGTGGCAATTCCCCCCTCCACTTT | CASTSGGGNSPLHF
TRBJ1-1 | TRBD1 | - | TRBV5-6 | TGTGCCAGCAGCCCCGGACAGGGGGCTGTTGGGGCTTTCTTT | CASSPGQGAVGAFF
TRBJ2-7 | TRBD2 | - | TRBV13 | TGTGCCAGCAGCATGGGGACTAGCGGGAGCAACGAGCAGTACTTC | CASSMGTSGSNEQYF
TRBJ1-2 | - | once | TRBV14 | TGTGCCAGCAGCCAAGTTGGGGGGGCGTTATGGTATGGCTACACCTTC | CASSQVGGALWYGYTF
TRBJ1-2 | TRBD1 | - | TRBV19 | TGTGCCAGTAGTATCCCCGGGACAGTTGGCGGCTACACCTTC | CASSIPGTVGGYTF
TRBJ1-2 | - | - | TRBV4-3 | TGCGCCAGCAGCCAAGAACTAGGACGATGGGTTGAGGGCTACACCTTC | CASSQELGRWVEGYTF
TRBJ2-1 | TRBD2 | - | TRBV6-5 | TGTGCCAGCGGAGTGGGAGGGCGGGGTGAGCAGTTCTTC | CASGVGGRGEQFF
TRBJ1-2 | TRBD1 | - | TRBV5-5 | TGTGCCAGCAGTCAAAGACAGGGGGGAAACTATGGCTACACCTTC | CASSQRQGGNYGYTF
TRBJ2-1 | TRBD2 | - | TRBV9 | TGTGCCAGCAGCGTATTTGCGGGAGCAACCTACAATGAGCAGTTCTTC | CASSVFAGATYNEQFF
TRBJ2-7 | TRBD2 | - | TRBV7-2 | TGTGCCAGCAGCTTAGTTCTAGCGGGAGGGGACTCCTACGAGCAGTACTTC | CASSLVLAGGDSYEQYF
TRBJ2-2 | - | once | TRBV10-1 | TGCGCCAGCAGTGGACTAGACAGGGTCACCGGGGAGCTGTTTTTT | CASSGLDRVTGELFF
TRBJ2-1 | - | few | TRBV7-9 | TGTGCCAGCAGCTTAGTCGCGAGCTCCTACAATGAGCAGTTCTTC | CASSLVASSYNEQFF
TRBJ1-4 | TRBD1 | - | TRBV6-4 | TGTGCCAGCAGTGTCCAGGGGGGACCTAATGAAAAACTGTTTTTT | CASSVQGGPNEKLFF
TRBJ1-1 | TRBD1 | - | TRBV5-6 | TGTGCCAGCAGCTCGTCTGACAGGGCAAACACTGAAGCTTTCTTT | CASSSSDRANTEAFF
TRBJ1-4 | TRBD1 | - | TRBV7-8 | TGTGCCAGCAGCTTATGGTACAGGGTTAGGGGGCAAACTAATGAAAAACTGTTTTTT | CASSLWYRVRGQTNEKLFF
TRBJ2-1 | TRBD1 | few | TRBV27 | TGTGCCAGCACCCCAGGTGCACAGGGGTGGTTCTTC | CASTPGAQGWFF
TRBJ1-2 | - | once | TRBV27 | TGTGCCAGCAGTTCATCCGGGACATTCTATGGCTACACCTTC | CASSSSGTFYGYTF
TRBJ2-7 | TRBD2 | - | TRBV6-1 | TGTGCCAGCAGTGAAATGGGCGGGAGGGAGGACTACGAGCAGTACTTC | CASSEMGGREDYEQYF
TRBJ1-1 | TRBD1 | - | TRBV7-9 | TGTGCCAGCAGCCCTCCTCAGGGGGCTGACACTGAAGCTTTCTTT | CASSPPQGADTEAFF
TRBJ2-7 | TRBD1 | - | TRBV6-1 | TGTGCCAGCAGTGAAGGACAGGGAAACGAGCAGTACTTC | CASSEGQGNEQYF
TRBJ2-2 | - | - | TRBV29-1 | TGCAGCGTTCCCGGGGGAGCGAACACCGGGGAGCTGTTTTTT | CSVPGGANTGELFF
TRBJ2-1 | - | few | TRBV5-1 | TGCGCCAGCAGCCCGAGCGGAGCGGGCTCCTACAATGAGCAGTTCTTC | CASSPSGAGSYNEQFF
TRBJ1-6 | TRBD1 | large | TRBV5-6 | TGTGCCAGCAGCTTAAACAGGGGGCCAGGTTCACCCCTCCACTTT | CASSLNRGPGSPLHF
TRBJ2-5 | - | few | TRBV7-8 | TGTGCCAGCAGCTTAGAGGGACACACCCAAGAGACCCAGTACTTC | CASSLEGHTQETQYF
TRBJ1-5 | - | once | TRBV4-2 | TGTGCCAGCAGCCAAGAGGGGACACCTAATCAGCCCCAGCATTTT | CASSQEGTPNQPQHF
TRBJ1-1 | - | - | TRBV11-2 | TGTGCCAGCAGTTCGAAAGGCAGGGGTAGGGACACTGAAGCTTTCTTT | CASSSKGRGRDTEAFF
TRBJ1-5 | - | - | TRBV7-2 | TGTGCCAGCAGCTCCCTATATAGCAATCAGCCCCAGCATTTT | CASSSLYSNQPQHF
TRBJ2-1 | TRBD2 | - | TRBV27 | TGTGCCAGCAGTTTAGGCGGGGGTTACCTCAATGAGCAGTTCTTC | CASSLGGGYLNEQFF
TRBJ2-7 | TRBD1 | - | TRBV9 | TGTGCCAGCAGCGCCCCGGGACAGGGGCTGGTGGAGCAGTACTTC | CASSAPGQGLVEQYF
TRBJ1-6 | - | once | TRBV7-6 | TGTGCCAGCAGCCTAAGTGGCGGGGCAGAGAATTCACCCCTCCACTTT | CASSLSGGAENSPLHF
TRBJ2-1 | - | once | TRBV7-6 | TGTGCCAGCAGCCCCGGGTACAATGAGCAGTTCTTC | CASSPGYNEQFF
TRBJ1-6 | - | - | TRBV19 | TGTGCCAGTGCCAACCGGGACATCTATAATTCACCCCTCCACTTT | CASANRDIYNSPLHF
TRBJ2-7 | - | few | TRBV15 | TGTGCCACCAGCAGAGGACACTACGAGCAGTACTTC | CATSRGHYEQYF
TRBJ1-5 | - | - | TRBV13 | TGTGCCAGCAGCTTAGCCGGGGGGGGCAATCAGCCCCAGCATTTT | CASSLAGGGNQPQHF
TRBJ2-7 | - | - | TRBV6-5 | TGTGCCAGCAGCTCCGTCGGACAGACTTTCGAGCAGTACTTC | CASSSVGQTFEQYF
TRBJ2-3 | TRBD2 | - | TRBV2 | TGTGCCAGCAGCGGGGGGAGGAGGACAGATACGCAGTATTTT | CASSGGRRTDTQYF
TRBJ2-1 | TRBD1 | - | TRBV5-1 | TGCGCCAGCAGCTCCCTCGGGACAGGAGAATACAATGAGCAGTTCTTC | CASSSLGTGEYNEQFF